This TCR beta chain is from a study of shared clonotypes between healthy human individuals. Naive CD8 cells were CD45RO-negative, positively selected for CCR7, excluding terminally differentiated effector memory CD45RA+ cells. Generated by immunoSEQ multiplex PCR, the TCRdb table keeps only in-frame clones and is missing some. The sample lists about 2.1 million clones; about 92% were seen once. Study-wide results and limits: The study found about 5% of naive CD4 clonotypes shared across several donors.

Germline-derived CDR1 and CDR2 are MNHNY and SVGAGI (reference sequence). The CDR3 extends over 13 amino acids. The germline V and J ends were trimmed by 8 bases and 4 bases, with 15 bases remaining between them. Points on this clone: The antigen remains undetermined.

The TCR was taken from a man aged 18 to 29 in good health. Some clones in this sample may be carry-over from other donors' samples. This sequence joins TRBV6-6 and TRBJ2-7, with D possibly being TRBD2 (5 bases). Specimen: naive CD8+ T cells from PBMCs. CDR3 DNA: TGTGCCAGCGTAGACCCCCCGGGGTACGAGCAGTACTTC. Its protein product is CASVDPPGYEQYF.